These 25 T cell receptor beta chains share one sample of origin, sequenced in a study of control samples from healthy donors and cancer patients. Only in-frame clones appear in the TCRdb table, and some are missing; sequencing was by immunoSEQ multiplex PCR. The sample records roughly 80,000 clones, more than 70% being singletons. What was sequenced was blood. These TCRs come from a woman in her 50s in good health.

V usage is TRBV12-3 or TRBV12-4 and J usage is TRBJ1-1; tentative D call: TRBD1 (5 bases). With 2 bases removed from V and 4 bases from J, the gap between germline ends came to 8 bases. The CDR3 loop spans 13 amino acids. The CDR3 nucleotides are TGTGCCAGCAGTTTATGGGGGGGCACTGAAGCTTTCTTT. Translating it yields CASSLWGGTEAFF.

The chain combines TRBV6-1 with TRBJ2-1; 14 positions match TRBD2. Germline V gene sequence: CDR1 MNHNS, CDR2 SASEGT. J was trimmed by 3 bases and V by 4 bases; bases with no gene match: 8. CDR3 length: 18 amino acids. The CDR3 sequence: CASSAGLAGELIYNEQFF. CDR3 nucleotides: TGTGCCAGCAGTGCGGGACTAGCGGGGGAGCTAATCTACAATGAGCAGTTCTTC.

This chain joins TRBV12-5 and TRBJ2-3; 12 positions agree with TRBD2. CDR1 and CDR2 (germline): LGHNT, FRNRAP. Trimming removed 5 bases from V and 2 bases from J; junction bases left unmatched: 5. There are 16 residues in the CDR3. The CDR3 protein is CASGPSSGGVTDTQYF. The CDR3 DNA reads as TGTGCTAGTGGTCCTTCTAGCGGGGGGGTCACAGATACGCAGTATTTT.

This chain joins TRBV12-5 and TRBJ1-1, with 9 bases matching TRBD1. Germline CDR1 reads LGHNT; CDR2 reads FRNRAP. V was clipped by 10 bases and J by 9 bases; unmatched bases: 12. This CDR3 has 13 amino acids. CDR3 DNA: TGTGCTACCCTGGGACAGGGCGGATTCAAAGCTTTCTTT. This codes for CATLGQGGFKAFF.

V is TRBV19 and J is TRBJ2-3, with D tentatively TRBD1 (5 bases). Germline lookup yields CDR1 LNHDA and CDR2 SQIVND (reference sequence). V dropped 4 bases and J dropped 3 bases, with 14 bases sitting between them. The CDR3 spans 15 residues. CDR3 bases: TGTGCCAGTAGTAGGGGCTCAACTGGGACAGATACGCAGTATTTT. This sequence encodes CASSRGSTGTDTQYF.

The chain has TRBV5-1 and TRBJ2-1; D is uncertain. CDR3 size: 12 residues. Trimming removed 4 bases at V and 3 bases at J, with 5 bases between. Germline V CDR1 and CDR2: SGHRS, YFSETQ. Here the CDR3 DNA reads TGCGCCAGCAGCAAAGGCTACAATGAGCAGTTCTTC. Encoded protein: CASSKGYNEQFF.

V gene TRBV18 combines with J gene TRBJ1-6, with D perhaps TRBD1 (6 bases). The V gene's germline CDR1 is KGHSH and CDR2 LQKENI. The ends were cut back, 4 bases at V and 9 bases at J, with 13 bases in the middle. CDR3 length equals 14 residues. The CDR3 protein is CASSLSQGASPLHF. CDR3 DNA: TGTGCCAGCTCACTGTCACAGGGTGCTTCACCCCTCCACTTT.

The V call is TRBV19, the J call TRBJ1-1; TRBD1 matches at 7 bases. This CDR3 is built from 14 residues. After removal of 8 bases from V and 3 bases from J, the junction contained 9 bases not matched to a gene. In germline, CDR1 is LNHDA, CDR2 SQIVND (reference sequence). The CDR3 sequence: CASSSDRTDTEAFF. The CDR3 coding sequence is TGTGCCAGTTCCTCGGACAGGACGGACACTGAAGCTTTCTTT.

This rearrangement joins TRBV12-3 or TRBV12-4 to TRBJ1-5, with D unclear. The CDR3 is 12 residues long. V lost 2 bases and J 9 bases, leaving 8 bases between the germline ends. The CDR3 DNA sequence: TGTGCCAGCAGTTTAACCTACTCGCCCCAGCATTTT. The encoded protein is CASSLTYSPQHF.

Concerning this clone: The same CDR3 is also encoded by other DNA sequences in this sample. The V gene is TRBV3-1 (or the pseudogene TRBV3-2), the J gene TRBJ1-2, with D maybe TRBD1 (5 bases). This CDR3 comprises 11 residues. Trimming cost V 3 bases and J 8 bases, with 7 bases left between them. Germline V gene sequence: CDR1 LGHDT, CDR2 YNNKEL (reference sequence). The CDR3 DNA reads as TGTGCCAGCAGCCAGGGGCGAGGCTACACCTTC. It is translated as CASSQGRGYTF.

The chain employs TRBV6-1 and TRBJ1-6; D is ambiguous. V was shortened by 4 bases and J by 0 bases, with 10 bases between the two germline ends. This CDR3 contains 16 residues. Germline V gives CDR1 MNHNS, CDR2 SASEGT. DNA for the CDR3: TGTGCCAGCAGTGGGCGGCGGGGCTCCTATAATTCACCCCTCCACTTT. Protein product: CASSGRRGSYNSPLHF.

The chain employs TRBV12-3 or TRBV12-4 and TRBJ2-3; 8 bases map to TRBD1. With 4 bases clipped from V and 14 bases from J, the junction kept 5 bases outside the gene matches. The CDR3 is made up of 11 amino acids. Here the CDR3 reads CASSSRDRRYF. CDR3 sequence (DNA): TGTGCCAGCAGTTCCCGGGACAGGAGGTATTTT.

This chain joins TRBV2 and TRBJ2-7, with D hard to call. Trimming shortened V by 6 bases and J by 5 bases, and 11 bases separated the two germline ends. The CDR3 consists of 12 residues. Germline assignment: CDR1 SNHLY and CDR2 FYNNEI. The CDR3 sequence is CASSPSVDEQYF. CDR3 nucleotides: TGTGCCAGCAGCCCGTCGGTGGACGAGCAGTACTTC. The whole variable domain, remainder taken from reference TRBV2 and TRBJ2-7, is EPEVTQTPSHQVTQMGQEVILRCVPISNHLYFYWYRQILGQKVEFLVSFYNNEISEKSEIFDDQFSVERPDGSNFTLKIRSTKLEDSAMYFCASSPSVDEQYFGPGTRLTVT.

V usage is TRBV2 and J usage is TRBJ2-1; possibly TRBD1 for D (6 bases). Germline values: CDR1 SNHLY, CDR2 FYNNEI. V shed 3 bases and J shed 5 bases, with 8 bases lying between them. The CDR3 runs to 13 residues. CDR3 sequence: CASSEDRHNEQFF. For the CDR3, the DNA is TGTGCCAGCAGTGAGGACAGACACAATGAGCAGTTCTTC.

The rearrangement joins TRBV7-8 to TRBJ1-1, with a weak D call TRBD1 (6 bases). V lost 2 bases and J lost 7, with 20 bases in between. CDR1 and CDR2 (germline): SGHVS, FQNEAQ. This CDR3 is 16 amino acids long. The CDR3 sequence is CASSLIDRTLNLEAFF. DNA for the CDR3: TGTGCCAGCAGCTTAATTGACAGGACCCTGAACCTTGAAGCTTTCTTT.

The chain combines TRBV10-2 with TRBJ1-5; TRBD1 aligns across 8 bases. The J segment lost 4 bases and the V segment lost 4 bases, leaving 3 bases of the junction unmatched. This CDR3 is built from 14 residues. Per the germline V gene, CDR1 is WSHSY and CDR2 is SAAADI. The CDR3 loop is CASSAQGGNQPQHF. In DNA, the CDR3 is TGCGCCAGCAGTGCACAGGGGGGGAATCAGCCCCAGCATTTT.

V gene TRBV5-1 combines with J gene TRBJ2-2; 8 positions agree with TRBD1. Per the germline V gene, CDR1 is SGHRS and CDR2 is YFSETQ. V was pared by 2 bases and J by 2 bases, with 5 bases of the junction left unmatched. This CDR3 is built from 16 residues. DNA for the CDR3: TGCGCCAGCAGCTTAAAAGGACAGGGCAACACCGGGGAGCTGTTTTTT. As protein: CASSLKGQGNTGELFF.

The CDR3 here is CASSMSESSYNSPLHF. DNA for the CDR3: TGTGCCAGTAGTATGTCGGAGAGCTCCTATAATTCACCCCTCCACTTT. This chain uses TRBV19 with TRBJ1-6; the D is unclear. This CDR3 has 16 residues. Per germline, CDR1 LNHDA and CDR2 SQIVND (reference sequence). Trimming shortened V by 3 bases and J by 0 bases, and 9 bases separated the two germline ends.

This sequence joins TRBV18 and TRBJ2-3, with 7 bases fitting TRBD2. With V trimmed by 6 bases and J by 4 bases, 13 bases remained unmatched. The germline CDR1 and CDR2 sequences are KGHSH and LQKENI. The CDR3 has 16 residues. The CDR3 DNA reads TGTGCCAGCTCCCCGACGGGGGGTACGGCACCAGATACGCAGTATTTT. It encodes CASSPTGGTAPDTQYF.

The rearrangement joins TRBV7-2 to TRBJ2-1, with D tentatively TRBD2 (5 bases). V lost 4 bases and J 9 bases, leaving 13 bases between the germline ends. Germline V gene data show CDR1 as SGHTA and CDR2 as FQGNSA. This CDR3 contains 13 residues. CDR3 amino acids: CASSSAYGSEQFF. CDR3 nucleotides: TGTGCCAGCAGCTCAGCCTATGGGAGTGAGCAGTTCTTC. Complete variable domain (other parts from reference TRBV7-2 and TRBJ2-1): GAGVSQSPSNKVTEKGKDVELRCDPISGHTALYWYRQSLGQGLEFLIYFQGNSAPDKSGLPSDRFSAERTGGSVSTLTIQRTQQEDSAVYLCASSSAYGSEQFFGPGTRLTVL.

V usage is TRBV30 and J usage is TRBJ1-2, with TRBD1 as a possible D gene (6 bases). Germline CDR1 and CDR2: GTSNPN and SVGIG (reference sequence). The V and J ends lost 4 bases and 4 bases respectively, with 16 bases between them. The CDR3 runs 14 residues. Written as DNA, the CDR3 is TGTGCCTGGAACAAAAGGACAGCTATCTATGGCTACACCTTC. Translation: CAWNKRTAIYGYTF.

The chain combines TRBV21-1 with TRBJ1-3. TRBV21-1 represents a pseudogene. The CDR3 contains 16 residues. The CDR3 protein is CASVCPGFLSGNTIYF. In DNA form, the CDR3 reads TGTGCCAGCGTGTGCCCCGGTTTTCTCTCTGGAAACACCATATATTTT.

The rearrangement links TRBV11-2 to TRBJ2-1; possibly TRBD2 for D (6 bases). The length of the CDR3 is 13 residues. Germline loops: CDR1 SGHAT, CDR2 FQNNGV. Trimming removed 4 bases from V and 14 bases from J, with 18 bases in between. In nucleotides, the CDR3 is TGTGCCAGCAGCTCCCCCTCCCGACTAGAAAAGTTCTTC. Amino acids: CASSSPSRLEKFF.

V and J are TRBV4-1 and TRBJ1-6, with a possible D match to TRBD1 (5 bases). CDR1 is MGHRA and CDR2 is YSYEKL in the germline V gene. Trimming took off 0 bases at V and 0 bases at J, with 18 bases between the two ends. The CDR3 covers 20 residues. The DNA for the CDR3 is TGCGCCAGCAGCCAAGATCACGGGACCAACTTCACCTCCTATAATTCACCCCTCCACTTT. This translates into CASSQDHGTNFTSYNSPLHF.

This chain links TRBV7-9 with TRBJ2-3, with TRBD2 matching over 11 bases. Germline assignment: CDR1 SEHNR and CDR2 FQNEAQ (reference sequence). The CDR3 length is 17 residues. The junction had 9 bases not matched to a gene; V was cut back by 2 bases and J by 5 bases. Here the CDR3 DNA reads TGTGCCAGCAGCTTAACTTTTAGCGGGGGGGCCTTAGATACGCAGTATTTT. Translation gives CASSLTFSGGALDTQYF.